Shown below are 3 T cell receptor beta chains from a single sample sequenced in a study of blood T cell repertoires in COVID-19. The method was immunoSEQ multiplex PCR; TCRdb's version includes in-frame clones alone and lacks a portion of them. This sample has about 260,000 clones, with 80% to 90% found just once. The sample was PBMCs or T cells enriched from blood (not recorded which). The receptor source for this set is a man aged 25 to 40 with acute COVID-19.

This clone was detected a few times. The chain employs TRBV20-1 and TRBJ2-1; 8 bases match TRBD1. This CDR3 is 17 amino acids long. Germline assignment: CDR1 DFQATT and CDR2 SNEGSKA (reference sequence). V lost 3 bases, J lost 10 bases, and 20 bases stayed unmatched. CDR3 nucleotide sequence: TGCAGTGCTAGTGGGACAGGCGGGGAGTCGTTTAGTTACGAGCAGTTCTTC. Encoded protein: CSASGTGGESFSYEQFF.

V gene TRBV11-3 combines with J gene TRBJ2-1, with TRBD1 as a possible D gene (6 bases). V was trimmed by 5 bases and J by 7 bases, leaving 15 bases between them. CDR3 length equals 14 residues. CDR1 is SGHNT, CDR2 YENEEA, per germline. CDR3 sequence reads: CASSPQGPVNEQFF. DNA of the CDR3: TGTGCCAGCAGCCCCCAGGGGCCAGTAAATGAGCAGTTCTTC.

The chain employs TRBV27 and TRBJ1-1; D unclear. The CDR3 length is 14 residues. V lost 6 bases to trimming and J lost 5 bases, with 16 bases between them. Germline lookup yields CDR1 MNHEY and CDR2 SMNVEV (reference sequence). CDR3 protein: CASRTGPSVTEAFF. CDR3 bases: TGTGCCAGCAGAACCGGTCCTAGCGTTACTGAAGCTTTCTTT.